A few counts support the clone carrying this T cell receptor (beta chain). Its specificity is not known. Constant-segment primers were used for 5'RACE, and the resulting TCR alpha and TCR beta cDNA libraries carried sample barcodes and UMIs. TCRdb independently ran MiXCR on the 5' RACE reads; one entry per CDR3 protein. The sample lists 470,000 or so distinct CDR3 sequences, around 27% occurring once. This sample was taken from a study of T-cell memory formation after mild COVID-19. Germline CDR1 and CDR2: SGHRS and YFSETQ. The CDR3 has 16 amino acids. V dropped 1 base and J dropped 4; count of bases not matched to a gene: 8. Study results and limitations: Mostly located in CM and EM were contracting CD4+ clones, with contracting CD8+ clones located in EMRA.

The chain joins TRBV5-1 to TRBJ1-1, with TRBD1 matching over 9 bases. The clonotype originates from an adult woman who had mild COVID-19 (a few samples of this study predate the infection). Cell type and time point are not known. Sequenced: PBMCs or a T cell subset sorted from them (not recorded which). This chain's CDR3 is CASSLLSGTGTTEAFF. The CDR3 DNA sequence: TGCGCCAGCAGCTTGTTATCCGGGACAGGGACCACTGAAGCTTTCTTT.